A single sample gave rise to the 32 T cell receptor beta chains below, sequenced in a study of OX40 agonist ivuxolimab in advanced cancers. The repertoire was sequenced with immunoSEQ multiplex PCR; TCRdb's copy has only in-frame clones and lacks some. The sample shows 75,000 to 95,000 clones, around 85% of them seen only once. Source: CD4+ or CD8+ T cells sorted from blood, taken in a trial of the OX40 agonist ivuxolimab. The receptor source for this set is an adult with an advanced solid tumor such as melanoma, head and neck, liver or kidney cancer.

This clone appeared a few times. J is TRBJ1-2 and V is TRBV4-2; D remains unclear. The V end lost 3 bases, the J end lost 7 bases, and 9 bases lay between the germline ends. The CDR3 totals 12 residues. Germline V CDR1 and CDR2: LGHNA, YNFKEQ. The chain's CDR3 is CASSQGVSGYTF. The CDR3 coding sequence is TGTGCCAGCAGCCAGGGTGTTAGTGGCTACACCTTC.

The chain recombines TRBV28 with TRBJ2-1; D gene uncertain. Germline CDR1 is MDHEN and CDR2 is SYDVKM. Trimming took 3 bases from V and 6 from J, leaving 9 bases between them. The CDR3 is 13 residues long. CDR3 DNA: TGTGCCAGCAGTTTGGCAGGTCCCAATGAGCAGTTCTTC. This encodes CASSLAGPNEQFF.

This clone occurred a few times. The gene calls are TRBV7-6 and TRBJ1-6; D unclear. Germline V gene lookup returns CDR1 SGHVS and CDR2 FNYEAQ. The CDR3 length is 15 residues. V lost 1 base and J 6 bases, leaving 10 bases between the germline ends. The CDR3 nucleotides read TGTGCCAGCAGCTTAGGGGGAAATATTAATTCACCCCTCCACTTT. Residues: CASSLGGNINSPLHF.

For this clone: The sample holds other DNA sequences that translate to the same CDR3. V is TRBV28 and J is TRBJ1-2; D is uncertain. There are 11 residues in the CDR3. The germline gives CDR1 MDHEN, CDR2 SYDVKM. Deletions cut 6 bases from V and 2 bases from J, with 4 bases between. Written as DNA, the CDR3 is TGTGCCAGCAGCCTCAACTATGGCTACACCTTC. Its protein product is CASSLNYGYTF.

This chain connects TRBV19 to TRBJ2-1; TRBD2 agrees at 7 bases. The ends lost 1 base at V and 6 bases at J; junction bases unmatched: 9. CDR1 is LNHDA and CDR2 is SQIVND in the germline V gene (reference sequence). This CDR3 region has 16 residues. This chain's CDR3 is CASSIVTGEGSNEQFF. Written as DNA, the CDR3 is TGTGCCAGTAGTATAGTGACGGGGGAGGGGAGCAATGAGCAGTTCTTC.

This clone was counted only a few times. V is TRBV14 and J is TRBJ1-5; no firm D call. V dropped 4 bases and J dropped 5 bases, with 9 bases sitting between them. This CDR3 has 13 amino acids. The germline CDR1 and CDR2 sequences are SGHDN and FVKESK. CDR3 bases: TGTGCCAGCAGCCCCTCAAATTATCAGCCCCAGCATTTT. This encodes CASSPSNYQPQHF.

V is TRBV4-2 and J is TRBJ2-1; D remains unclear. This CDR3 region has 16 residues. Per germline, CDR1 LGHNA and CDR2 YNFKEQ. V was clipped by 0 bases and J by 0 bases, with 9 bases between them. CDR3 coding DNA: TGTGCCAGCAGCCAAGATGCCACTAACTCCTACAATGAGCAGTTCTTC. Translated, it gives CASSQDATNSYNEQFF.

This chain connects TRBV28 to TRBJ1-4, with a tentative D call TRBD1 (6 bases). With 6 bases removed from V and 4 bases from J, the gap between germline ends came to 12 bases. This CDR3 spans 14 amino acids. Per germline, CDR1 MDHEN and CDR2 SYDVKM. CDR3 protein: CASSRGQFNEKLFF. The CDR3 nucleotides read TGTGCCAGCAGCCGCGGACAGTTTAATGAAAAACTGTTTTTT.

The chain recombines TRBV2 with TRBJ2-5; maybe TRBD1 (6 bases). The V gene lost 7 bases and the J gene lost 1 base, with 10 bases spanning the gap. CDR1 is SNHLY and CDR2 is FYNNEI in the germline V gene. This CDR3 region has 13 residues. The CDR3 region is CASMRQVQETQYF. DNA for the CDR3: TGTGCCAGCATGCGACAGGTCCAAGAGACCCAGTACTTC.

The chain combines TRBV7-2 with TRBJ2-1, with D perhaps being TRBD1 or TRBD2 (6 bases each). The CDR3 covers 16 residues. The ends were cut back, 5 bases at V and 8 bases at J, with 22 bases in the middle. CDR1 is SGHTA and CDR2 is FQGNSA in the germline V gene. CDR3 sequence (DNA): TGTGCCAGCAGCCCCCGGGCAGGGGAAACTAGCCATGAGCAGTTCTTC. Translation: CASSPRAGETSHEQFF.

The CDR3 DNA is TGTGCCAGCAGCTTAACTCCTATGAACACTGAAGCTTTCTTT. Translation gives CASSLTPMNTEAFF. The chain employs TRBV7-3 and TRBJ1-1; D is unclear. The CDR3 contains 14 residues. V was clipped by 0 bases and J by 0 bases, with 5 bases between them. Germline V gives CDR1 SGHTA, CDR2 FQGTGA.

The rearrangement joins TRBV10-3 to TRBJ2-7; TRBD1 agrees at 8 bases. Looked up from germline, CDR1 is ENHRY and CDR2 is SYGVKD. The CDR3 runs to 14 residues. J gave up 0 bases and V 8 bases, and 6 bases lay outside the gene matches. The DNA for the CDR3 is TGTGCCATCGGCAAAGACAGGGGCTCCTACGAGCAGTACTTC. Its protein product is CAIGKDRGSYEQYF.

The J gene is TRBJ2-1, the V gene TRBV5-1, with D possibly being TRBD1 or TRBD2 (6 bases each). Deletions cut 2 bases from V and 1 base from J, with 13 bases between. Germline CDR1 and CDR2: SGHRS and YFSETQ. There are 16 residues in the CDR3. Here the CDR3 DNA reads TGCGCCAGCAGCTTAGGGGGGAGTAATTCCTACAATGAGCAGTTCTTC. Translating it yields CASSLGGSNSYNEQFF.

This clone came up once. This chain joins TRBV9 and TRBJ1-2; D may be TRBD1 (5 bases). The V gene's germline CDR1 is SGDLS and CDR2 YYNGEE. Trimming shortened V by 0 bases and J by 2 bases, and 8 bases separated the two germline ends. The CDR3 is 14 amino acids. The CDR3 is CASSVVGANYGYTF. The CDR3 nucleotides are TGTGCCAGCAGCGTAGTAGGGGCGAACTATGGCTACACCTTC.

A word on this clone: The same CDR3 also results from other DNA sequences found in this sample. The V call is TRBV18, the J call TRBJ1-4; D uncertain. V lost 2 bases to trimming and J lost 0 bases, with 1 base between them. The CDR3 runs 13 residues. Looked up from germline, CDR1 is KGHSH and CDR2 is LQKENI. The CDR3 spells CASSPATNEKLFF. The DNA for the CDR3 is TGTGCCAGCTCACCAGCAACTAATGAAAAACTGTTTTTT.

V is TRBV28 and J is TRBJ2-7; D call uncertain. Germline CDR1 is MDHEN and CDR2 is SYDVKM. The CDR3 runs 14 residues. V lost 7 bases to trimming and J lost 1 base, with 14 bases between them. The CDR3 region is CASTQPSRSYEQYF. The CDR3 nucleotides are TGTGCCAGCACTCAACCCTCACGATCCTACGAGCAGTACTTC.

The chain links TRBV2 to TRBJ2-5; D might be TRBD1 (6 bases). CDR3 length: 15 residues. V was clipped by 1 base and J by 7 bases, with 16 bases between them. CDR1 and CDR2 (germline): SNHLY, FYNNEI. CDR3: CASSEESGAEVTQYF. The CDR3 DNA is TGTGCCAGCAGTGAAGAATCAGGGGCGGAGGTGACCCAGTACTTC.

CDR3 in DNA: TGTGCCAGCTCAACCAACGGCGCCGGGGAGCTGTTTTTT. This codes for CASSTNGAGELFF. The V gene is TRBV18, the J gene TRBJ2-2; D uncertain. Per the germline V gene, CDR1 is KGHSH and CDR2 is LQKENI. Deletions cut 5 bases from V and 6 bases from J, with 10 bases between. CDR3 size: 13 residues. The variable domain in full, completed from reference TRBV18 and TRBJ2-2, reads NAGVMQNPRHLVRRRGQEARLRCSPMKGHSHVYWYRQLPEEGLKFMVYLQKENIIDESGMPKERFSAEFPKEGPSILRIQQVVRGDSAAYFCASSTNGAGELFFGEGSRLTVL.

This chain links TRBV28 with TRBJ1-5; 7 bases fit TRBD1. This CDR3 spans 15 amino acids. The ends lost 7 bases at V and 6 bases at J; junction bases unmatched: 12. The germline V gene has CDR1 MDHEN and CDR2 SYDVKM. CDR3 loop: CASTRGGYRGQPQHF. The CDR3 region has the DNA TGTGCCAGCACCCGAGGGGGATACAGGGGTCAGCCCCAGCATTTT.

The chain links TRBV11-2 to TRBJ2-2; 9 positions agree with TRBD1. Germline trimming cut 3 bases from V and 3 bases from J; bases unmatched to any gene: 2. CDR1 and CDR2 from the germline V gene are SGHAT and FQNNGV. This CDR3 comprises 15 residues. As DNA, the CDR3 is TGTGCCAGCAGCTTCGACAGGGGGGACACCGGGGAGCTGTTTTTT. Protein sequence: CASSFDRGDTGELFF.

This rearrangement joins TRBV10-3 to TRBJ2-7; 12 bases line up with TRBD2. The CDR3 covers 14 residues. With 7 bases clipped from V and 7 bases from J, the junction kept 8 bases outside the gene matches. Germline values: CDR1 ENHRY, CDR2 SYGVKD. The CDR3 is CAITMTSGSREQYF. CDR3 DNA: TGTGCCATCACCATGACTAGCGGGAGTCGGGAGCAGTACTTC.

The genes are TRBV2 and TRBJ2-3, with D hard to call. V lost 1 base to trimming and J lost 15 bases, with 17 bases between them. This CDR3 comprises 13 residues. The V gene's germline CDR1 is SNHLY and CDR2 FYNNEI. The CDR3 loop is CASSEGGRGRYYF. As DNA, the CDR3 is TGTGCCAGCAGTGAAGGTGGCAGAGGAAGATACTATTTT.

V gene TRBV5-1 combines with J gene TRBJ1-3, with a possible D match to TRBD1 (6 bases). Germline values: CDR1 SGHRS, CDR2 YFSETQ. V was trimmed by 1 base and J by 1 base, leaving 9 bases between them. There are 15 residues in the CDR3. In DNA, the CDR3 is TGCGCCAGCAGCTTGCAGGGGTCTTCTGGAAACACCATATATTTT. It yields the protein CASSLQGSSGNTIYF.

The chain recombines TRBV5-4 with TRBJ2-3; 13 nucleotides agree with TRBD2. The germline CDR1 and CDR2 sequences are SGHNT and YYREEE (reference sequence). Germline trimming cut 4 bases from V and 4 bases from J; bases unmatched to any gene: 0. The CDR3 covers 14 residues. CDR3 coding DNA: TGTGCCAGCAGCGGACTAGCGGGAGCAGATACGCAGTATTTT. Amino acids: CASSGLAGADTQYF.

This chain links TRBV4-1 with TRBJ2-2; a possible D gene is TRBD2 (6 bases). This CDR3 has 17 amino acids. The V end was cut by 3 bases, the J end by 5 bases, with 19 bases between. Per germline, CDR1 MGHRA and CDR2 YSYEKL. CDR3: CASSHRPGVSRTGELFF. The CDR3 DNA reads TGCGCCAGCAGCCACAGACCGGGGGTTTCTAGGACCGGGGAGCTGTTTTTT.

The chain recombines TRBV7-9 with TRBJ2-2, with 7 bases aligning to TRBD2. The CDR3 length is 14 residues. CDR1 is SEHNR and CDR2 is FQNEAQ in the germline V gene (reference sequence). Trimming cost V 4 bases and J 2 bases; bases outside gene matches: 1. This chain's CDR3 is CASSSGGNTGELFF. The CDR3 nucleotides read TGTGCCAGCAGCTCGGGAGGTAACACCGGGGAGCTGTTTTTT. Variable domain in full (rest from reference TRBV7-9 and TRBJ2-2): DTGVSQNPRHKITKRGQNVTFRCDPISEHNRLYWYRQTLGQGPEFLTYFQNEAQLEKSRLLSDRFSAERPKGSFSTLEIQRTEQGDSAMYLCASSSGGNTGELFFGEGSRLTVL.

The rearrangement links TRBV27 to TRBJ2-2; 13 nucleotides match TRBD2. Looked up from germline, CDR1 is MNHEY and CDR2 is SMNVEV (reference sequence). The V gene end was trimmed by 4 bases and the J gene end by 0 bases; junction bases not matched to a gene: 8. This CDR3 is 19 amino acids long. The CDR3 is CASSYRTSGGRANTGELFF. As DNA, the CDR3 is TGTGCCAGCAGTTATCGGACTAGCGGGGGACGCGCGAACACCGGGGAGCTGTTTTTT.

This chain uses TRBV5-1 with TRBJ2-5, with 9 bases lining up with TRBD2. Germline V CDR1 and CDR2: SGHRS, YFSETQ. The CDR3 has 17 residues. Germline trimming cut 4 bases from V and 2 bases from J; bases unmatched to any gene: 12. The CDR3 sequence is CASSPGSLAGRQETQYF. In DNA form, the CDR3 reads TGCGCCAGCAGCCCAGGCTCACTAGCGGGCCGTCAAGAGACCCAGTACTTC.

The rearrangement joins TRBV20-1 to TRBJ1-1; the D is unclear. CDR3 length equals 11 residues. Germline V gives CDR1 DFQATT, CDR2 SNEGSKA (reference sequence). The ends were cut back, 5 bases at V and 1 base at J, with 5 bases in the middle. This CDR3 reads CSAAGNTEAFF. DNA for the CDR3: TGCAGTGCTGCGGGGAACACTGAAGCTTTCTTT.

The V call is TRBV28, the J call TRBJ1-1; the match to TRBD1 covers 11 bases. This CDR3 is 16 amino acids long. Germline loops: CDR1 MDHEN, CDR2 SYDVKM. After removal of 6 bases from V and 7 bases from J, the junction contained 13 bases not matched to a gene. The CDR3 protein is CASRAWGQGGEFEAFF. For the CDR3, the DNA is TGTGCCAGCAGAGCCTGGGGACAGGGGGGAGAATTTGAAGCTTTCTTT.

The chain employs TRBV5-8 and TRBJ1-1, with unresolved D. This CDR3 has 15 residues. Germline assignment: CDR1 SGHTS and CDR2 YDEGEE. Trimming took 4 bases from V and 1 from J, leaving 14 bases between them. The CDR3 spells CASSPVSIRNTEAFF. DNA for the CDR3: TGTGCCAGCAGCCCGGTTTCGATCAGGAACACTGAAGCTTTCTTT.

The chain carries TRBV28 and TRBJ2-7; no definite D call. The CDR3 covers 14 residues. CDR1 and CDR2 (germline): MDHEN, SYDVKM. V was cut by 1 base and J by 3 bases, with 10 bases left in between. CDR3 nucleotide sequence: TGTGCCAGCAGTTTATCCGGCCATGTCTACGAGCAGTACGTC. It translates to CASSLSGHVYEQYV.